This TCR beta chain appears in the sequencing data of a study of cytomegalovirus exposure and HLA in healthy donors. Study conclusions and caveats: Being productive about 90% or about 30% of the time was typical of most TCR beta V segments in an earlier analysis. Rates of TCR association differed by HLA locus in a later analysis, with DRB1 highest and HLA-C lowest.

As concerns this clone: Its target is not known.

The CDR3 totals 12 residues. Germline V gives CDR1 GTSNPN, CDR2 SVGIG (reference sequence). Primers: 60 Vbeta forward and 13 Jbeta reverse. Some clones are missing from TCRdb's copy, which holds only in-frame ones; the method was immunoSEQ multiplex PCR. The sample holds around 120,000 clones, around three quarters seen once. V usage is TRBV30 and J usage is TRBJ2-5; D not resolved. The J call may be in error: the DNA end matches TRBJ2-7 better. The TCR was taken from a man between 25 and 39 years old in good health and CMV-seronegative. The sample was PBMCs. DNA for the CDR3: TGTGCCTGGAGTGTAGTGGCAGGCGAGCAGTACTTC. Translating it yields CAWSVVAGEQYF.